The source of this T cell receptor (beta chain) is a study of blood T cells in healthy people across ages. This clonotype came up a few times. This CDR3 comprises 13 residues. The germline V gene has CDR1 MNHEY and CDR2 SVGAGI. The J segment lost 7 bases and the V segment lost 5 bases, leaving 1 base of the junction unmatched. The second PCR ran about 6 to 12 cycles with a sample-barcoded 5' primer and J-beta primers. Each CDR3 protein is one row after TCRdb ran MiXCR on the 5' RACE reads. The sample carries 800,000 or so distinct CDR3 sequences, 46% recorded once. The chain combines TRBV6-5 with TRBJ1-6, with TRBD1 matching over 8 bases. The source of this sequence is an elderly man in good health. The material sequenced was blood. CDR3 nucleotides: TGTGCCAGCAGTCGACAGGGGAATTCACCCCTCCACTTT. Its protein is CASSRQGNSPLHF.